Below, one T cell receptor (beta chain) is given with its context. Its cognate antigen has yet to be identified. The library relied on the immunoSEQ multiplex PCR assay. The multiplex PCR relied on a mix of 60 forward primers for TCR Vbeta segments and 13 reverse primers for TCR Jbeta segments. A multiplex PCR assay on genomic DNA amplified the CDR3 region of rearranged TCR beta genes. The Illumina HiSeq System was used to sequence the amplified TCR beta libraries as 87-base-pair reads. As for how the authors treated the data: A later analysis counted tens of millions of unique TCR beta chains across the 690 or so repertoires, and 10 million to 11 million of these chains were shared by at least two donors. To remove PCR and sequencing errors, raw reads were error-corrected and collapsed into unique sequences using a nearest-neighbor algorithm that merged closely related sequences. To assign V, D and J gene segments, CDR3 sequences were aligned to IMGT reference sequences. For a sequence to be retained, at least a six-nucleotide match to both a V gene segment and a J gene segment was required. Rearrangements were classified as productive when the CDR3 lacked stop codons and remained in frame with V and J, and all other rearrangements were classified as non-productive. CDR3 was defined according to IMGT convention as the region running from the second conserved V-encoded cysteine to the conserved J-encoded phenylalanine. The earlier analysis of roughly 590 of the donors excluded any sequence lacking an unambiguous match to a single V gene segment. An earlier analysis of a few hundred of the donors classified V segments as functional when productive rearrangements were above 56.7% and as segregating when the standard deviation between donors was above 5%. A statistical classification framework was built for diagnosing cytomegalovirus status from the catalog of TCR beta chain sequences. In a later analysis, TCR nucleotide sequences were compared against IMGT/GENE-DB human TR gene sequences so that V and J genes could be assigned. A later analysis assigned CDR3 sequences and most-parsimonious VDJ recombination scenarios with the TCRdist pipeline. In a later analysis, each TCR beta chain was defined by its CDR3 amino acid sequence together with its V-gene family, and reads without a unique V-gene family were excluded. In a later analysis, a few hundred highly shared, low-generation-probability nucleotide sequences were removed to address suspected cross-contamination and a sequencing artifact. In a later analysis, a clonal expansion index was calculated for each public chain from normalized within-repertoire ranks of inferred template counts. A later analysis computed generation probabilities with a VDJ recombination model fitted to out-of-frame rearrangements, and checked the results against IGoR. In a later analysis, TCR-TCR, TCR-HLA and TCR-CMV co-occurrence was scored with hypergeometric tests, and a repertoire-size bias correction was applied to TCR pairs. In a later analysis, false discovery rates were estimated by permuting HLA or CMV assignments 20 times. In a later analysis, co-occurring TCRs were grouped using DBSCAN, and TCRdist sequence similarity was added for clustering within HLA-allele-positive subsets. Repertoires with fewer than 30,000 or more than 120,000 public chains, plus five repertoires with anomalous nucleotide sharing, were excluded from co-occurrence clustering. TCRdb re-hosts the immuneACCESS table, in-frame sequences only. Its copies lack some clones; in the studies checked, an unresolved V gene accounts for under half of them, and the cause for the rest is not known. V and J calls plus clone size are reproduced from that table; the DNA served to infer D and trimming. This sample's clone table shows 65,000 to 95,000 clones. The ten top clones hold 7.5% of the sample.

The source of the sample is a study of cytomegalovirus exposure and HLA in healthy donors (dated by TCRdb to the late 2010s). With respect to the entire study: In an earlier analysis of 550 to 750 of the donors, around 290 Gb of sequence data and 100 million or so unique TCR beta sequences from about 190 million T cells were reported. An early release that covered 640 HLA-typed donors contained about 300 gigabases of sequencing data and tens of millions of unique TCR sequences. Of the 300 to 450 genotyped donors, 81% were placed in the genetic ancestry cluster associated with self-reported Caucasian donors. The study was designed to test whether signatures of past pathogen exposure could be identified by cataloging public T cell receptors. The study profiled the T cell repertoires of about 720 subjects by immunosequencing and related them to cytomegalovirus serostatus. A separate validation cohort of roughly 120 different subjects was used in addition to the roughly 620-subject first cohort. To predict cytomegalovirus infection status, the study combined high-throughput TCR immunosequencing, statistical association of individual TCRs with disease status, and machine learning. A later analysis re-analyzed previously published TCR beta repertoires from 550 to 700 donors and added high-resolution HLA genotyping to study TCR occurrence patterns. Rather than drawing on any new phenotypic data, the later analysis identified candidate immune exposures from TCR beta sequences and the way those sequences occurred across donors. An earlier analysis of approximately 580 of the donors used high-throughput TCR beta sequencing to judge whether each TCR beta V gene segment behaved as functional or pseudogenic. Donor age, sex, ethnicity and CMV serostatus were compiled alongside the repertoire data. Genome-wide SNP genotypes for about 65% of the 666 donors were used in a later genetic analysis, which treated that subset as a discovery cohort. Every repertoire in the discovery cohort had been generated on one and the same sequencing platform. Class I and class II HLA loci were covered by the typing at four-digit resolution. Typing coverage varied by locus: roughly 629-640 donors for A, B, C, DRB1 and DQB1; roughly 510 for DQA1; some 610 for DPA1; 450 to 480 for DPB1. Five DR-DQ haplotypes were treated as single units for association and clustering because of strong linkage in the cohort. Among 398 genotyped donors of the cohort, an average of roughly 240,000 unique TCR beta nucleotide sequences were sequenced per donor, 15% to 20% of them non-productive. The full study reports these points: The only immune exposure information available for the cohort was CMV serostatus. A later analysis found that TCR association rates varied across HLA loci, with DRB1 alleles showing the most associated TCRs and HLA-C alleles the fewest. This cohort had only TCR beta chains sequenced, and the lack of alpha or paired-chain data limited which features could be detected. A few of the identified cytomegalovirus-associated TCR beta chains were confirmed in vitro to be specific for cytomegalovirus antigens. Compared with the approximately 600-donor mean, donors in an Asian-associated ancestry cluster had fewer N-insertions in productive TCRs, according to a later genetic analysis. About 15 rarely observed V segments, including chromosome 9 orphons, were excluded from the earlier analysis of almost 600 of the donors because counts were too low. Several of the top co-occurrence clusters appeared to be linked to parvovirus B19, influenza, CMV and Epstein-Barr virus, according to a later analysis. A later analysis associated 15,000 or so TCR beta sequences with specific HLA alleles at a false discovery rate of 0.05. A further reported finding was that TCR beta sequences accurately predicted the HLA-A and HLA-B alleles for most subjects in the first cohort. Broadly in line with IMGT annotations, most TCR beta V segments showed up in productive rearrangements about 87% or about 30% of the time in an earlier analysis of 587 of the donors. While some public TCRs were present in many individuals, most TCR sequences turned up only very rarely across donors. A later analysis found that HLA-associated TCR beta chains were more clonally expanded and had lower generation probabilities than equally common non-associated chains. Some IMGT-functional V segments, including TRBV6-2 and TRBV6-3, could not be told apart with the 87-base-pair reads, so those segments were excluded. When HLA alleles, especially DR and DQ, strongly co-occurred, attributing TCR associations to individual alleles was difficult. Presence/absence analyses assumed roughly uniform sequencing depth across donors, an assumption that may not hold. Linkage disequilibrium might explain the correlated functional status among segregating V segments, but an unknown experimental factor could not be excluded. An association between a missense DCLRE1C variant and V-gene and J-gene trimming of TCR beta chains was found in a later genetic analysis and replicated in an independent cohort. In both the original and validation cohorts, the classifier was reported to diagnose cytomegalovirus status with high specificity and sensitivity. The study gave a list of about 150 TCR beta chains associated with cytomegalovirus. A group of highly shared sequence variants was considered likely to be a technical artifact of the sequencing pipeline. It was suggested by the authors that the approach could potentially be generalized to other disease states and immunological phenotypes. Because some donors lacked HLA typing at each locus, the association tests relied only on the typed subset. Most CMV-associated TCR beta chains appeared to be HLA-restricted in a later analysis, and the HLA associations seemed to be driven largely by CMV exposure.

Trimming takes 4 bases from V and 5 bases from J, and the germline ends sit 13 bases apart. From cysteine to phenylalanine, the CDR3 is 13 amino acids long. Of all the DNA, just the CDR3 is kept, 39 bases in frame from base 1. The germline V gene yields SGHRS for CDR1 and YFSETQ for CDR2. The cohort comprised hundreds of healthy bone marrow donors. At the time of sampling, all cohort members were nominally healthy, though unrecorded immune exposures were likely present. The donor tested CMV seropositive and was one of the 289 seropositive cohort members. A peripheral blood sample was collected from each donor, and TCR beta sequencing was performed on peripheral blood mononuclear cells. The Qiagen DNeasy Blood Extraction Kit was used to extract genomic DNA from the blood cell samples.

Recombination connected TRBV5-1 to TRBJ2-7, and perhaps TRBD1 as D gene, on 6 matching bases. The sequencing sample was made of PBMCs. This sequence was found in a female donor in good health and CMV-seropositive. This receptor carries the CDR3 CASSIGQYDEQYF. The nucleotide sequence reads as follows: TGCGCCAGCAGCATCGGACAGTATGACGAGCAGTACTTC.